The 21 T cell receptor beta chains below all came from one sample that was sequenced in a study of cytomegalovirus exposure and HLA in healthy donors. The PCR employed 60 Vbeta primers together with 13 Jbeta primers. Clones were read by immunoSEQ multiplex PCR, and TCRdb kept only the in-frame ones, dropping some. The sample contains 100,000 or so clones, more than 75% of which appear only once. Material for sequencing was PBMCs. The source is a human donor in good health.

The chain uses TRBV27 and TRBJ1-1, with TRBD1 matching over 7 bases. The germline CDR1 and CDR2 sequences are MNHEY and SMNVEV (reference sequence). There are 12 residues in the CDR3. V lost 8 bases, J lost 7 bases, and 7 bases stayed unmatched. CDR3 bases: TGTGCCAGCCTGGGACAGACGTTTGAAGCTTTCTTT. As protein: CASLGQTFEAFF.

The V call is TRBV6-5, the J call TRBJ2-5, with 11 bases lining up with TRBD2. This CDR3 is 14 amino acids long. Germline V CDR1 and CDR2: MNHEY, SVGAGI. The junction had 3 bases not matched to a gene; V was cut back by 6 bases and J by 3 bases. This chain's CDR3 is CASRLGLAEETQYF. In nucleotides, the CDR3 is TGTGCCAGCAGACTGGGACTAGCGGAAGAGACCCAGTACTTC.

As DNA, the CDR3 is TGTGCCAGCAGCCCTGGGGGGTCTAATGAAAAACTGTTTTTT. This gives the protein CASSPGGSNEKLFF. The chain joins TRBV7-2 to TRBJ1-4, with a tentative D call TRBD1 (5 bases). There are 14 residues in the CDR3. CDR1 is SGHTA and CDR2 is FQGNSA in the germline V gene. The ends were cut back, 5 bases at V and 3 bases at J, with 10 bases in the middle.

J is TRBJ2-3 and V is TRBV19; D unresolved. With 5 bases removed from V and 0 bases from J, the gap between germline ends came to 15 bases. CDR1 is LNHDA and CDR2 is SQIVND in the germline V gene (reference sequence). The CDR3 length is 16 residues. CDR3 loop: CASSSNQVPSTDTQYF. CDR3 bases: TGTGCCAGTAGTTCAAATCAGGTCCCGAGCACAGATACGCAGTATTTT. The variable domain in full, completed from reference TRBV19 and TRBJ2-3, reads DGGITQSPKYLFRKEGQNVTLSCEQNLNHDAMYWYRQDPGQGLRLIYYSQIVNDFQKGDIAEGYSVSREKKESFPLTVTSAQKNPTAFYLCASSSNQVPSTDTQYFGPGTRLTVL.

This clone was observed a few times. V gene TRBV28 combines with J gene TRBJ2-7, with 12 bases that match TRBD1. Germline CDR1 MDHEN, CDR2 SYDVKM. CDR3 length: 15 amino acids. V trimming: 4 bases; J trimming: 6 bases; junction bases outside the gene matches: 7. Here the CDR3 DNA reads TGTGCCAGCAGTTCGCCCGGGACAGGGGGCCTCGAGCAGTACTTC. As protein: CASSSPGTGGLEQYF.

This clone has more than one count but fewer than ten. This chain joins TRBV9 and TRBJ1-3, with D possibly matching TRBD1 (5 bases). V was trimmed by 3 bases and J by 5 bases, leaving 12 bases between them. CDR1 and CDR2 (germline): SGDLS, YYNGEE. The CDR3 totals 14 residues. The CDR3 spells CASSARESRNTIYF. Here the CDR3 DNA reads TGTGCCAGCAGCGCCAGGGAATCTCGAAACACCATATATTTT.

The chain employs TRBV6-4 and TRBJ2-7; 7 nucleotides agree with TRBD2. Looked up from germline, CDR1 is MRHNA and CDR2 is SNTAGT. The CDR3 spans 18 residues. The junction had 20 bases not matched to a gene; V was cut back by 0 bases and J by 9 bases. Here the CDR3 DNA reads TGTGCCAGCAGTGACTCCCTAGCGGAAGGGTTTTTGTCCGGTGGGCAGTACTTC. Translation gives CASSDSLAEGFLSGGQYF.

The rearrangement links TRBV5-4 to TRBJ2-7, with 7 nucleotides matching TRBD2. CDR3 size: 14 residues. V shed 5 bases and J 4 bases; nucleotides not matched to a gene: 9. Germline V gene sequence: CDR1 SGHNT, CDR2 YYREEE (reference sequence). The DNA for the CDR3 is TGTGCCAGCAGTTCGGGACTATCCTCTTACGAGCAGTACTTC. Translation gives CASSSGLSSYEQYF.

In its sample, this clone was seen a few times. V is TRBV27 and J is TRBJ1-1; D call uncertain. V lost 3 bases to trimming and J lost 13 bases, with 15 bases between them. Germline V gives CDR1 MNHEY, CDR2 SMNVEV (reference sequence). This CDR3 region has 12 residues. The CDR3 sequence: CASSFTSYSIFF. The CDR3 DNA sequence: TGTGCCAGCAGTTTCACGTCGTACTCGATTTTCTTT.

The chain combines TRBV28 with TRBJ1-2, with D possibly TRBD1 on 5 matching bases. The germline V gene encodes CDR1 MDHEN and CDR2 SYDVKM. This CDR3 is built from 15 residues. The ends were cut back, 6 bases at V and 4 bases at J, with 18 bases in the middle. In nucleotides, the CDR3 is TGTGCCAGCAGCTCCCGCGGGGACGGACGCTATGGCTACACCTTC. It specifies CASSSRGDGRYGYTF.

This clone was picked up a small number of times. The V and J genes are TRBV5-1 and TRBJ1-4; D unclear. This CDR3 has 16 amino acids. With 0 bases removed from V and 7 bases from J, the gap between germline ends came to 16 bases. The germline V gene encodes CDR1 SGHRS and CDR2 YFSETQ. The CDR3 region is CASSLGSRGGSEKLFF. DNA for the CDR3: TGCGCCAGCAGCTTGGGATCCCGAGGCGGTAGTGAAAAACTGTTTTTT.

In its sample, this clone was seen a few times. The chain has TRBV18 and TRBJ2-4; no clear D. Germline V gene sequence: CDR1 KGHSH, CDR2 LQKENI. V was clipped by 3 bases and J by 3 bases, with 15 bases between them. This CDR3 has 16 residues. CDR3 amino acids: CASSPQPRVDKNIQYF. CDR3 bases: TGTGCCAGCTCACCCCAACCACGGGTTGACAAAAACATTCAGTACTTC.

The J gene is TRBJ2-7, the V gene TRBV5-1; 13 nucleotides line up with TRBD2. Germline V gene sequence: CDR1 SGHRS, CDR2 YFSETQ. With 4 bases clipped from V and 0 bases from J, the junction kept 7 bases outside the gene matches. The CDR3 sequence is 17 residues long. The CDR3 loop reads CASSPGLAGLSSYEQYF. DNA for the CDR3: TGCGCCAGCAGCCCGGGACTAGCGGGGTTGAGCTCCTACGAGCAGTACTTC.

This clone was counted a few times. The rearrangement links TRBV19 to TRBJ1-2, with a weak D call TRBD1 (5 bases). V lost 0 bases and J lost 7, with 15 bases in between. The CDR3 spans 15 residues. Per germline, CDR1 LNHDA and CDR2 SQIVND (reference sequence). CDR3 loop: CASSIDQPGWAGYTF. In nucleotides, the CDR3 is TGTGCCAGTAGTATAGATCAACCAGGGTGGGCTGGCTACACCTTC.

This clone occurred once. The chain employs TRBV6-1 and TRBJ2-7; possible D gene TRBD1, 6 bases. Germline V gene lookup returns CDR1 MNHNS and CDR2 SASEGT. The V end was cut by 5 bases, the J end by 5 bases, with 10 bases between. The CDR3 has 12 amino acids. CDR3 nucleotides: TGTGCCAGCAGTACCAGGGGTAACGAGCAGTACTTC. It encodes CASSTRGNEQYF.

In DNA, the CDR3 is TGTGCCAGCAGCTTCGCAGGGGCCCCCAATCAGCCCCAGCATTTT. Translating it yields CASSFAGAPNQPQHF. The rearrangement uses TRBV7-9 and TRBJ1-5; the D gene is possibly TRBD1 (6 bases). CDR3 size: 15 residues. Germline-derived CDR1 and CDR2 are SEHNR and FQNEAQ (reference sequence). V was shortened by 3 bases and J by 3 bases, with 12 bases between the two germline ends. Based on the CDR3 plus reference TRBV7-9 and TRBJ1-5, the full variable domain is DTGVSQNPRHKITKRGQNVTFRCDPISEHNRLYWYRQTLGQGPEFLTYFQNEAQLEKSRLLSDRFSAERPKGSFSTLEIQRTEQGDSAMYLCASSFAGAPNQPQHFGDGTRLSIL.

The J gene is TRBJ1-5, the V gene TRBV19; D is ambiguous. The V and J ends lost 9 bases and 4 bases respectively, with 10 bases between them. The germline V gene encodes CDR1 LNHDA and CDR2 SQIVND (reference sequence). This CDR3 spans 12 amino acids. The DNA for the CDR3 is TGTGCCAGCCGACAACCGAATCAGCCCCAGCATTTT. Its translation is CASRQPNQPQHF.

The chain has TRBV30 and TRBJ1-4; D uncertain. The V gene lost 1 base and the J gene lost 4 bases, with 10 bases spanning the gap. Germline V gene sequence: CDR1 GTSNPN, CDR2 SVGIG (reference sequence). The length of the CDR3 is 14 residues. CDR3 nucleotides: TGTGCCTGGAGTGGGACTCTCTTTAATGAAAAACTGTTTTTT. Encoded protein: CAWSGTLFNEKLFF.

This chain links TRBV7-8 with TRBJ2-1; no clear D. Germline CDR1 reads SGHVS; CDR2 reads FQNEAQ. The CDR3 loop spans 18 amino acids. Trimming stripped 5 bases from V and 4 bases from J, with 24 bases between. CDR3 residues: CASSPPQVAHNNYNEQFF. DNA for the CDR3: TGTGCCAGCAGCCCCCCCCAAGTGGCACACAATAATTACAATGAGCAGTTCTTC.

The chain links TRBV21-1 to TRBJ2-7; TRBD1 reflects the table's D call only, with no check against the DNA. TRBV21-1 is an annotated pseudogene. The CDR3 runs 16 residues. The CDR3 here is CASSKEGGTGFHEQYF. The CDR3 coding sequence is TGTGCCAGCAGCAAAGAGGGGGGGACAGGGTTCCACGAGCAGTACTTC.

V is TRBV11-1 and J is TRBJ2-4, with 7 nucleotides matching TRBD2. Germline values: CDR1 SGHAT, CDR2 FQDESV (reference sequence). Trimming cost V 1 base and J 16 bases; bases outside gene matches: 10. The CDR3 spans 13 residues. In nucleotides, the CDR3 is TGTGCCAGCAGCTTAGTTACGGCGGGAGAACAATACTTC. It encodes CASSLVTAGEQYF.